These T cell receptor beta chains were read from a single sample in a study of Ad26.COV2.S vaccination and SARS-CoV-2 variants. Assay: immunoSEQ multiplex PCR; the TCRdb copy retains only in-frame clones and omits some. The profile covers about 220,000 clones, with over 75% appearing a single time and about 10% taken by the ten largest. The specimen was peripheral blood, collected in a trial of Ad26.COV2.S vaccine versus placebo. The receptors were gathered from a person between 18 and 65 years old who received the Ad26.COV2.S COVID-19 vaccine or a placebo. The CDR3 runs from the conserved cysteine through the conserved F or W. Each record gives: D gene, clone size, J gene, V gene, CDR3 protein, CDR3 DNA. D genes are given only for firm matches. Part of the rows lack a size; the others show once, few, many or a class for expanded clones.

>-|-|TRBJ1-2|TRBV5-1
CASSLEGGGDVGYTF
TGCGCCAGCAGCTTGGAGGGCGGAGGCGATGTGGGCTACACCTTC
>TRBD2|-|TRBJ2-1|TRBV7-6
CASSLFASGGIYNEQFF
TGTGCCAGCAGCCTCTTCGCTAGCGGGGGGATCTACAATGAGCAGTTCTTC
>TRBD2|-|TRBJ2-1|TRBV9
CASRQLAGGAEQFF
TGTGCCAGCAGACAACTAGCGGGAGGGGCCGAGCAGTTCTTC
>-|-|TRBJ1-5|TRBV7-2
CASSLGGGNQPQHF
TGTGCCAGCAGCTTAGGGGGCGGCAATCAGCCCCAGCATTTT
>-|-|TRBJ2-5|TRBV7-9
CASGSYYQETQYF
TGTGCCAGCGGTTCTTATTACCAAGAGACCCAGTACTTC
>-|-|TRBJ1-5|TRBV5-8
CASSFEVGNQPQHF
TGTGCCAGCAGCTTTGAGGTTGGAAATCAGCCCCAGCATTTT
>-|-|TRBJ1-6|TRBV6-5
CASSYAGYSPLHF
TGTGCCAGCAGTTATGCGGGGTATTCACCCCTCCACTTT
>-|-|TRBJ2-1|TRBV5-6
CASAGNKYNEQFF
TGTGCCAGCGCGGGAAACAAGTACAATGAGCAGTTCTTC
>-|few|TRBJ1-3|TRBV7-6
CASSLGARGSSGNTIYF
TGTGCCAGCAGCTTAGGGGCTCGAGGGAGCTCTGGAAACACCATATATTTT
>TRBD1|-|TRBJ2-1|TRBV19
CASSGGTGYYNEQFF
TGTGCCAGTAGTGGCGGGACAGGGTACTACAATGAGCAGTTCTTC
>TRBD2|-|TRBJ2-1|TRBV5-1
CASSLAGTSGGGEQFF
TGCGCCAGCAGCTTGGCCGGGACTAGCGGGGGAGGAGAGCAGTTCTTC
>TRBD1|-|TRBJ2-2|TRBV19
CASSTGQGVYTGELFF
TGTGCCAGTAGTACCGGACAGGGGGTGTACACCGGGGAGCTGTTTTTT
>TRBD1|-|TRBJ1-3|TRBV3-1/TRBV3-2
CASSRSGGSGNTIYF
TGTGCCAGCAGCCGTTCAGGGGGCAGTGGAAACACCATATATTTT
>-|-|TRBJ2-7|TRBV6-5
CASGVRGPYEQYF
TGTGCCAGCGGGGTCCGGGGGCCCTACGAGCAGTACTTC
>-|-|TRBJ2-3|TRBV4-1
CASSQDGRSTDTQYF
TGCGCCAGCAGCCAAGATGGAAGAAGCACAGATACGCAGTATTTT
>-|-|TRBJ1-1|TRBV4-3
CASSQDRGQDDTEAFF
TGCGCCAGCAGCCAAGATAGAGGGCAGGATGACACTGAAGCTTTCTTT
>TRBD1|-|TRBJ2-2|TRBV19
CASSLLQGANTGELFF
TGTGCCAGTAGTCTTTTGCAGGGGGCGAACACCGGGGAGCTGTTTTTT
>TRBD1|-|TRBJ2-7|TRBV2
CASRRDSSYEQYF
TGTGCCAGCAGACGGGACAGCTCCTACGAGCAGTACTTC
>-|-|TRBJ1-1|TRBV9
CASSTPNTEAFF
TGTGCCAGCAGCACACCGAACACTGAAGCTTTCTTT
>-|-|TRBJ1-1|TRBV11-2
CASSWAPGSTEAFF
TGTGCCAGCAGCTGGGCCCCGGGGAGCACTGAAGCTTTCTTT
>-|-|TRBJ2-3|TRBV6-6
CASSYVTDTQYF
TGTGCCAGCAGTTACGTCACAGATACGCAGTATTTT
>-|-|TRBJ1-2|TRBV28
CASSLNYGYTF
TGTGCCAGCAGCCTCAACTATGGCTACACCTTC
>-|-|TRBJ2-7|TRBV6-6
CASSYTTTGGEQYF
TGTGCCAGCAGTTATACAACCACAGGCGGAGAGCAGTACTTC
>-|-|TRBJ2-3|TRBV30
CAWSGGEGPRYF
TGTGCCTGGAGTGGGGGAGAGGGGCCGAGGTATTTT
>-|-|TRBJ1-1|TRBV7-9
CASSEDRLNTEAFF
TGTGCCAGCAGCGAAGACAGGCTGAACACTGAAGCTTTCTTT
>TRBD2|-|TRBJ2-1|TRBV7-6
CASSLVRGGRSEQFF
TGTGCCAGCAGCTTAGTGCGGGGCGGGAGGTCTGAGCAGTTCTTC
>-|-|TRBJ2-3|TRBV5-1
CASGWTYGTDTQYF
TGCGCCAGCGGATGGACCTACGGCACAGATACGCAGTATTTT
>-|-|TRBJ2-3|TRBV6-5
CASSLGSTDTQYF
TGTGCCAGCAGTCTCGGGAGCACAGATACGCAGTATTTT
>TRBD2|-|TRBJ2-5|TRBV7-9
CASSLVASGETQYF
TGTGCCAGCAGCTTAGTGGCTAGCGGGGAGACCCAGTACTTC
>-|-|TRBJ2-2|TRBV10-3
CAISESGGDTGELFF
TGTGCCATCAGTGAGTCGGGGGGTGACACCGGGGAGCTGTTTTTT
>-|once|TRBJ2-7|TRBV6-2/TRBV6-3
CASSYRRGLTYEQYF
TGTGCCAGCAGTTACCGACGGGGCCTAACCTACGAGCAGTACTTC
>TRBD1|-|TRBJ2-6|TRBV19
CASEPGQPLLSGANVLTF
TGTGCCAGTGAACCGGGACAGCCCCTTCTCTCTGGGGCCAACGTCCTGACTTTC
>TRBD2|-|TRBJ2-5|TRBV3-1/TRBV3-2
CASSPRTSGLETQYF
TGTGCCAGCAGCCCAAGGACTAGCGGGTTGGAGACCCAGTACTTC
>-|-|TRBJ1-4|TRBV28
CASKGDEKLFF
TGTGCCAGTAAAGGGGATGAAAAACTGTTTTTT
>-|-|TRBJ1-2|TRBV19
CASSMAGSGYTF
TGTGCCAGTAGTATGGCGGGTTCTGGCTACACCTTC
>-|-|TRBJ2-1|TRBV7-8
CASSLRRASYNEQFF
TGTGCCAGCAGCTTAAGACGGGCGTCCTACAATGAGCAGTTCTTC
>-|-|TRBJ2-5|TRBV5-1
CASSSPTGYQETQYF
TGCGCCAGCAGCTCTCCAACAGGTTACCAAGAGACCCAGTACTTC
>TRBD1|-|TRBJ2-2|TRBV19
CASSDRDRGTGELFF
TGTGCCAGTAGTGACCGGGACAGGGGCACCGGGGAGCTGTTTTTT
>TRBD1|-|TRBJ1-4|TRBV6-6
CASSFRQGREKLFF
TGTGCCAGCAGTTTTAGACAGGGGAGGGAAAAACTGTTTTTT
>-|-|TRBJ2-3|TRBV18
CASSFLDSRTDTQYF
TGTGCCAGCTCATTTTTGGACAGTAGGACAGATACGCAGTATTTT
>-|-|TRBJ2-7|TRBV28
CASGSYEQYF
TGTGCCAGCGGTTCCTACGAGCAGTACTTC
>-|once|TRBJ1-2|TRBV28
CASSFGQGRNGYTF
TGTGCCAGCAGTTTTGGCCAGGGTCGGAATGGCTACACCTTC
>TRBD1|-|TRBJ1-1|TRBV6-5
CATRDSGGRNTEAFF
TGTGCCACCCGGGACAGCGGGGGTCGGAACACTGAAGCTTTCTTT
>TRBD2|-|TRBJ2-7|TRBV6-2/TRBV6-3
CASSRLAGGPYEQYF
TGTGCCAGCAGTCGCCTAGCGGGAGGGCCTTACGAGCAGTACTTC
>TRBD2|-|TRBJ2-3|TRBV5-4
CASSLGSSAGGITDTQYF
TGTGCCAGCAGCTTGGGGTCGAGTGCGGGGGGGATAACAGATACGCAGTATTTT
>-|-|TRBJ2-5|TRBV29-1
CSVTLQGQETQYF
TGCAGCGTTACTTTACAGGGTCAAGAGACCCAGTACTTC
>-|-|TRBJ1-1|TRBV9
CASSVAPAGSEAFF
TGTGCCAGCAGCGTAGCCCCGGCAGGGTCTGAAGCTTTCTTT
>-|-|TRBJ1-1|TRBV20-1
CSAEGGGIAFF
TGCAGTGCCGAGGGGGGGGGCATAGCTTTCTTT
>TRBD1|-|TRBJ1-2|TRBV19
CASSTEGGMDGYTF
TGTGCCAGTAGTACGGAAGGGGGCATGGATGGCTACACCTTC
>-|once|TRBJ2-1|TRBV5-1
CASGWGFDEQFF
TGCGCCAGCGGTTGGGGGTTCGATGAGCAGTTCTTC
>-|-|TRBJ2-7|TRBV4-3
CASSQDRGGFYEQYF
TGCGCCAGCAGCCAAGATCGTGGGGGATTCTACGAGCAGTACTTC
>-|-|TRBJ2-5|TRBV7-9
CASSLVRSQETQYF
TGTGCCAGCAGCTTGGTGCGAAGCCAAGAGACCCAGTACTTC